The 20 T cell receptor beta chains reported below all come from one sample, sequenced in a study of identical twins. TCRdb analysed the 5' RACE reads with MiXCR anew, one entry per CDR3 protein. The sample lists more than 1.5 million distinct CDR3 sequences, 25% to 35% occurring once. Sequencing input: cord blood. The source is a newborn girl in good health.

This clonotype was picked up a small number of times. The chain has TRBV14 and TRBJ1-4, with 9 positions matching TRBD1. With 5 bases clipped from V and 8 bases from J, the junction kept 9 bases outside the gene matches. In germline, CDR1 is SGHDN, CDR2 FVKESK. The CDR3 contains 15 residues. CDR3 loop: CASSKTGTGTEKLFF. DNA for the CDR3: TGTGCCAGCAGCAAAACCGGGACAGGGACGGAAAAACTGTTTTTT.

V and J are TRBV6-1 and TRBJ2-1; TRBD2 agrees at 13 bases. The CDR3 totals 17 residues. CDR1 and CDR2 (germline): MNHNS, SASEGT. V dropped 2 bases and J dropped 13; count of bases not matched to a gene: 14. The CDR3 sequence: CASSEPRGLAGKETQFF. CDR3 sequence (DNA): TGTGCCAGCAGTGAACCCCGGGGACTAGCGGGGAAAGAGACCCAGTTCTTC.

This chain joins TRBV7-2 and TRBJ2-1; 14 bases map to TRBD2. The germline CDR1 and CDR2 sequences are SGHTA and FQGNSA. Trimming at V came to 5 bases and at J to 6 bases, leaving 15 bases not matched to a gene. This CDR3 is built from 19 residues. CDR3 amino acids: CASSPGTSGSIIIGNEQFF. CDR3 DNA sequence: TGTGCCAGCAGCCCGGGGACTAGCGGGAGTATAATCATAGGCAATGAGCAGTTCTTC.

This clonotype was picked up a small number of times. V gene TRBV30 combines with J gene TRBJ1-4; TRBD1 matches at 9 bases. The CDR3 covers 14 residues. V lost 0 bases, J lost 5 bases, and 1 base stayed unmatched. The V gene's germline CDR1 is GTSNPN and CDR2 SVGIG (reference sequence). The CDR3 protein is CAWSVQGANEKLFF. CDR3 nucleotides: TGTGCCTGGAGTGTACAGGGGGCGAATGAAAAACTGTTTTTT.

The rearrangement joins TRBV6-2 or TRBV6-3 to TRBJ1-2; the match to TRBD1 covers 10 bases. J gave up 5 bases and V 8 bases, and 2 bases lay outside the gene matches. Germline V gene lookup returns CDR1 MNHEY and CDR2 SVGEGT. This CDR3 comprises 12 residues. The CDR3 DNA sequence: TGTGCCAGCGGACAGGGGGGATATGGCTACACCTTC. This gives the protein CASGQGGYGYTF.

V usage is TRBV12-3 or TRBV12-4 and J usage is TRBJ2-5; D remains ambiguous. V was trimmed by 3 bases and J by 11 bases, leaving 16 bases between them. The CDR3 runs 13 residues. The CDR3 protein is CASSFLFYNEQYF. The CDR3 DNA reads TGTGCCAGCAGTTTTCTCTTCTACAATGAGCAGTACTTC.

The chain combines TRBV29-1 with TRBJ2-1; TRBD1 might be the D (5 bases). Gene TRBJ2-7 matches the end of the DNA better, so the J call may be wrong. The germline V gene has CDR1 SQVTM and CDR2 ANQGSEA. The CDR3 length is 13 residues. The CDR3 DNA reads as TGCAGCGTGTACAGGAGCTCCTACAATGAGCAGTACTTC. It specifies CSVYRSSYNEQYF.

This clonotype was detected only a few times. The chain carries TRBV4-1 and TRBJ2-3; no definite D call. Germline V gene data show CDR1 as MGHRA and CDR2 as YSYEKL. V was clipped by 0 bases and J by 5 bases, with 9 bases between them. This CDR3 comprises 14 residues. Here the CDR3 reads CASSQDKKVDTQYF. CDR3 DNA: TGCGCCAGCAGCCAAGATAAGAAGGTAGATACGCAGTATTTT.

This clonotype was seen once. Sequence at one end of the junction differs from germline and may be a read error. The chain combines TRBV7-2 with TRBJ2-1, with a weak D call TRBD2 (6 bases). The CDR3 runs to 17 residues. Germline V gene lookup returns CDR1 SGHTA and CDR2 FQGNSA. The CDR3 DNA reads TGTGCCCGCAGCTTAGGTGCGGGGACCGTCTCCTACAATGAGCAGTTCTTC. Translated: CARSLGAGTVSYNEQFF.

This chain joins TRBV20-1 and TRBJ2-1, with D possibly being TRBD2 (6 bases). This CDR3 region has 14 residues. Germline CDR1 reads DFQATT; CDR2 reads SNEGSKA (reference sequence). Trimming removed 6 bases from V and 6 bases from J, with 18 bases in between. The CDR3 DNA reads TGCAGTGCCCCGGGACTCCTCTTCCTCAATGAGCAGTTCTTC. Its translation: CSAPGLLFLNEQFF.

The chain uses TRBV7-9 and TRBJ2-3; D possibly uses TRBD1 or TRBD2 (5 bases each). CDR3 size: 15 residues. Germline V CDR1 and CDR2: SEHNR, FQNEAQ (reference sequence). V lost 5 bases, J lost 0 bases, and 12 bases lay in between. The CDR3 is CASSRDPISTDTQYF. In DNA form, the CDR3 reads TGTGCCAGCAGCCGGGACCCCATTAGCACAGATACGCAGTATTTT.

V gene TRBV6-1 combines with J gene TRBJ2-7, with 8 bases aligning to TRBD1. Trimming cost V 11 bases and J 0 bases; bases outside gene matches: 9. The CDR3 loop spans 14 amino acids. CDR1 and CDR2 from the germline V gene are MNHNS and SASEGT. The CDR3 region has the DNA TGTGCCGGCGGACCGGGACAGGTCTCCTACGAGCAGTACTTC. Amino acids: CAGGPGQVSYEQYF.

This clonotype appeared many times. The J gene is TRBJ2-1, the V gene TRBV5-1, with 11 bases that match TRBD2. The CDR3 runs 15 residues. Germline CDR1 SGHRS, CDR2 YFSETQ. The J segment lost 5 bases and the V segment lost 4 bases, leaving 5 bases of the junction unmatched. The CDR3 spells CASSVLAGVNNEQFF. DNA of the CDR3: TGCGCCAGCAGCGTACTAGCGGGGGTCAACAATGAGCAGTTCTTC. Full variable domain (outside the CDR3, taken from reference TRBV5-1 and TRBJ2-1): KAGVTQTPRYLIKTRGQQVTLSCSPISGHRSVSWYQQTPGQGLQFLFEYFSETQRNKGNFPGRFSGRQFSNSRSEMNVSTLELGDSALYLCASSVLAGVNNEQFFGPGTRLTVL.

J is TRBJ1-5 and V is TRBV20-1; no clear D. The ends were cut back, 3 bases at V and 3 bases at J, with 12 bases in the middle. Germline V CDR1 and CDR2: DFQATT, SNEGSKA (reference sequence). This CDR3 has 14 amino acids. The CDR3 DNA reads TGCAGTGCTAGTTATTTGGGGTTCAATCAGCCCCAGCATTTT. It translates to CSASYLGFNQPQHF.

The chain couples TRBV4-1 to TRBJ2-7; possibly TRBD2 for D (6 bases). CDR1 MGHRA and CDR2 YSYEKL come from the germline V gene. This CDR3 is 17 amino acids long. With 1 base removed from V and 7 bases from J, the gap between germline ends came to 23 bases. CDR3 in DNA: TGCGCCAGCAGCCAAGGATTCAAGGGGTTTCGACTAGATGAGCAGTACTTC. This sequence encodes CASSQGFKGFRLDEQYF.

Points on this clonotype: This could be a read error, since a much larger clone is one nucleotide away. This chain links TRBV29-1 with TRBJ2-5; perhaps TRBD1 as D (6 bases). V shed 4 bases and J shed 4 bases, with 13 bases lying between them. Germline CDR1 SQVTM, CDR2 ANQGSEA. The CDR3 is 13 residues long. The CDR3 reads CSVGTEYLETQYF. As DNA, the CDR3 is TGCAGCGTTGGGACAGAGTACCTAGAGACCCAGTACTTC.

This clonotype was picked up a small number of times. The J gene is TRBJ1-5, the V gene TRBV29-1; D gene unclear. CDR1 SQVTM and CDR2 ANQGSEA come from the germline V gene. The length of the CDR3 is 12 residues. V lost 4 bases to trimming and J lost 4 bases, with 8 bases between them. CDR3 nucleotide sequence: TGCAGCGTTGGATCGATGAATCAGCCCCAGCATTTT. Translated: CSVGSMNQPQHF.

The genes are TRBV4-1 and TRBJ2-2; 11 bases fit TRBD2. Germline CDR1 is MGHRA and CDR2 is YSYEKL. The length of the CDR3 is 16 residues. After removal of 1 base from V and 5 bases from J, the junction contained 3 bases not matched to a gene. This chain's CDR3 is CASSQVSSGGTGELFF. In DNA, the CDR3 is TGCGCCAGCAGCCAAGTTTCTAGCGGGGGGACCGGGGAGCTGTTTTTT.

The CDR3 loop is CAWSVLRGGEQFF. The DNA of the CDR3 is TGTGCCTGGAGTGTACTGCGGGGAGGTGAGCAGTTCTTC. The chain carries TRBV30 and TRBJ2-1; possible D gene TRBD2, 6 bases. V was clipped by 0 bases and J by 9 bases, with 12 bases between them. The CDR3 is 13 amino acids. The germline CDR1 and CDR2 sequences are GTSNPN and SVGIG (reference sequence). The variable domain in full, completed from reference TRBV30 and TRBJ2-1, reads SQTIHQWPATLVQPVGSPLSLECTVEGTSNPNLYWYRQAAGRGLQLLFYSVGIGQISSEVPQNLSASRPQDRQFILSSKKLLLSDSGFYLCAWSVLRGGEQFFGPGTRLTVL.

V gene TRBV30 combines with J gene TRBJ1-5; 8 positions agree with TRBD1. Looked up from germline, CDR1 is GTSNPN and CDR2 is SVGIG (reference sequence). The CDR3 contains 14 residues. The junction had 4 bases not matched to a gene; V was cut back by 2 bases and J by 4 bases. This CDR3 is CAWSLQGANQPQHF. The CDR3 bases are TGTGCCTGGAGTCTCCAGGGGGCAAATCAGCCCCAGCATTTT.